These 20 T cell receptor beta chains came from one sample sequenced in a study of T cells in Graves' hyperthyroidism and ophthalmopathy. Authors of the study amplified TCR beta CDR3 regions from RNA transcripts. Carried out on the TCR CDR3, a first-round RT-PCR used the HTBI primer set. TCRdb fed the multiplex PCR reads into MiXCR, producing one record per CDR3 protein. The top ten clones hold roughly 15% of a sample with around 690,000 distinct CDR3 sequences, approximately 15% of them seen once. The sample comprised blood. The source is a man over 45 with Graves' hyperthyroidism.

This clonotype occurred many times. The rearrangement links TRBV28 to TRBJ1-1; D may be TRBD1 (6 bases). V was shortened by 2 bases and J by 10 bases, with 14 bases between the two germline ends. The CDR3 length is 13 residues. Germline V gene lookup returns CDR1 MDHEN and CDR2 SYDVKM. The CDR3 DNA follows: TGTGCCAGCAGTTTAGTAACAGGGCAGGCAGCTTTCTTT. Residues: CASSLVTGQAAFF.

As regards this clonotype: A read error is possible here, since a much larger clone lies one base away. This rearrangement joins TRBV30 to TRBJ2-1; D might be TRBD1 or TRBD2, each matching 5 bases. CDR1 GTSNPN and CDR2 SVGIG come from the germline V gene (reference sequence). V gave up 2 bases and J gave up 9 bases, with 17 bases separating them. The CDR3 loop spans 14 amino acids. The CDR3 coding sequence is TGTGCCTGGAGTTTAGGCCTAGCTGACAGTGAGCAGTTCTTC. Its protein is CAWSLGLADSEQFF.

Only a few counts were recorded for this clonotype. It may be a read error: a sequence one base away is much more abundant. As the CDR3 is not closed by the conserved phenylalanine or tryptophan, this likely results from a read error. CDR3 protein: CASRLQTSGRLYEQYL. The DNA for the CDR3 is TGTGCCAGCAGACTACAGACTAGCGGGAGGCTATACGAGCAGTACCTC. The chain combines TRBV27 with TRBJ2-7; 13 bases fit TRBD2. Germline V CDR1 and CDR2: MNHEY, SMNVEV (reference sequence). The trim removed 6 bases at V and 4 bases at J, leaving 9 bases unmatched. This CDR3 is built from 16 residues.

Comments on this clonotype: This likely comes from a read error, as the CDR3 has no conserved phenylalanine or tryptophan at its end. V usage is TRBV11-2 and J usage is TRBJ2-3, with 7 bases that match TRBD2. This CDR3 region has 16 residues. The V gene end was trimmed by 5 bases and the J gene end by 2 bases; junction bases not matched to a gene: 10. Germline V gene lookup returns CDR1 SGHAT and CDR2 FQNNGV. CDR3 sequence (DNA): TGTGCCAGCAGCCCGCTCGTGACTAGCTCCACAGATACGCAGTATTCT. This gives the protein CASSPLVTSSTDTQYS.

This clonotype came up many times. The chain combines TRBV3-1 with TRBJ2-7, with unresolved D. CDR1 is LGHDT, CDR2 YNNKEL, per germline (reference sequence). The V gene lost 4 bases and the J gene lost 5 bases, with 15 bases spanning the gap. The CDR3 is 14 amino acids. The CDR3 nucleotides read TGTGCCAGCAGCCCCCGCCAGTTTCAAGACGAGCAGTACTTC. It is translated as CASSPRQFQDEQYF.

In this sample, this clonotype turned up many times. The chain is built from TRBV2 and TRBJ2-7, with D tentatively TRBD1 (6 bases). The CDR3 contains 12 residues. CDR1 and CDR2 (germline): SNHLY, FYNNEI. CDR3: CVWGQGTYEQYF. The CDR3 DNA reads as TGTGTGTGGGGGCAGGGAACCTACGAGCAGTACTTC.

The J gene is TRBJ1-2, the V gene TRBV30; no clear D. Germline V gene lookup returns CDR1 GTSNPN and CDR2 SVGIG (reference sequence). The germline V and J ends were trimmed by 2 bases and 2 bases, with 15 bases remaining between them. The CDR3 sequence is 15 residues long. The CDR3 DNA sequence: TGTGCCTGGAGTTCCAGTATCGGCCCCAACTATGGCTACACCTTC. This sequence encodes CAWSSSIGPNYGYTF.

The gene calls are TRBV29-1 and TRBJ2-1; D not resolved. CDR3 length equals 13 residues. Germline CDR1 is SQVTM and CDR2 is ANQGSEA. V shed 2 bases and J shed 1 base, with 6 bases lying between them. This CDR3 reads CSVELVSYNEQFF. The CDR3 DNA sequence: TGCAGCGTTGAATTGGTATCCTACAATGAGCAGTTCTTC.

The CDR3: CSAILEVEKLFF. The CDR3, as DNA: TGCAGTGCTATTTTGGAGGTCGAAAAACTGTTTTTT. V usage is TRBV20-1 and J usage is TRBJ1-4; D remains ambiguous. V gave up 4 bases and J gave up 8 bases, with 11 bases separating them. Germline CDR1 DFQATT, CDR2 SNEGSKA (reference sequence). This CDR3 has 12 amino acids.

This clonotype came up many times. The J gene is TRBJ1-5, the V gene TRBV19; D gene unclear. The CDR3 is 15 residues long. The V gene lost 4 bases and the J gene lost 4 bases, with 14 bases spanning the gap. CDR1 and CDR2 (germline): LNHDA, SQIVND (reference sequence). The CDR3 DNA follows: TGTGCCAGTAGTAAGTCCGGGGAAACTAATCAGCCCCAGCATTTT. Residues: CASSKSGETNQPQHF.

J is TRBJ2-2 and V is TRBV19; no definite D call. The CDR3 covers 13 residues. V lost 6 bases and J lost 6, with 11 bases in between. CDR1 is LNHDA, CDR2 SQIVND, per germline (reference sequence). The CDR3 sequence: CASRRQMAGELFF. CDR3 bases: TGTGCCAGTAGAAGGCAAATGGCCGGGGAGCTGTTTTTT. Full variable domain (rest looked up from reference TRBV19 and TRBJ2-2): DGGITQSPKYLFRKEGQNVTLSCEQNLNHDAMYWYRQDPGQGLRLIYYSQIVNDFQKGDIAEGYSVSREKKESFPLTVTSAQKNPTAFYLCASRRQMAGELFFGEGSRLTVL.

This clonotype has just a few counts. Since a much larger clone is just one base distant, this may be a read error. V is TRBV11-2 and J is TRBJ2-1, with 10 bases that match TRBD1. CDR3 length equals 15 residues. Per the germline V gene, CDR1 is SGHAT and CDR2 is FQNNGV. Written as DNA, the CDR3 is TGTGCCAGCAGCCTTGGACAGGGGGAATACAGTGAGCAGTTCTTC. This gives the protein CASSLGQGEYSEQFF.

This clonotype was observed many times. J is TRBJ2-7 and V is TRBV27, with TRBD2 as a possible D gene (5 bases). The V and J ends lost 8 bases and 3 bases respectively, with 11 bases between them. CDR1 is MNHEY, CDR2 SMNVEV, per germline (reference sequence). This CDR3 contains 12 residues. CDR3 region: CASGSSVYEQYF. CDR3 coding DNA: TGTGCCAGCGGGAGTAGCGTCTACGAGCAGTACTTC.

This clonotype was seen a few times. One end of the junction does not line up with germline, which may come from a read error. The chain couples TRBV2 to TRBJ1-1, with D possibly TRBD1 on 5 matching bases. The germline V gene encodes CDR1 SNHLY and CDR2 FYNNEI. CDR3 length: 13 residues. CDR3 sequence: CASRGGVNTEAFF. The CDR3 region has the DNA TGTGCCAGCAGGGGGGGGGTGAACACTGAGGCTTTCTTT.

This clonotype was seen at least ten times. The CDR3 bases are TGTGCCAGCATTGGGACTAGCGGGCCCAACAATGAGCAGTTCTTC. Encoded protein: CASIGTSGPNNEQFF. This chain links TRBV28 with TRBJ2-1; 12 bases agree with TRBD2. This CDR3 spans 15 amino acids. Germline-derived CDR1 and CDR2 are MDHEN and SYDVKM. Trimming at V came to 7 bases and at J to 5 bases, leaving 6 bases not matched to a gene.

Many counts were recorded for this clonotype. The chain carries TRBV18 and TRBJ1-1; D is undetermined. The V and J ends lost 5 bases and 0 bases respectively, with 7 bases between them. This CDR3 has 13 residues. CDR1 KGHSH and CDR2 LQKENI come from the germline V gene. CDR3 amino acids: CASSDRLNTEAFF. As DNA, the CDR3 is TGTGCCAGCTCAGATAGGTTGAACACTGAAGCTTTCTTT. Based on the CDR3 plus reference TRBV18 and TRBJ1-1, the full variable domain is NAGVMQNPRHLVRRRGQEARLRCSPMKGHSHVYWYRQLPEEGLKFMVYLQKENIIDESGMPKERFSAEFPKEGPSILRIQQVVRGDSAAYFCASSDRLNTEAFFGQGTRLTVV.

In this sample, this clonotype turned up once. This chain connects TRBV2 to TRBJ2-7, with 7 nucleotides matching TRBD1. This CDR3 is 13 amino acids long. The V and J ends lost 4 bases and 6 bases, in that order; junction bases with no gene match: 6. Per germline, CDR1 SNHLY and CDR2 FYNNEI. The CDR3 DNA sequence: TGTGCCAGCAGTGGAACAGGGGCGGCCGAGCAGTACTTC. It is translated as CASSGTGAAEQYF.

This clonotype was recorded a few times. The rearrangement uses TRBV7-2 and TRBJ2-1, with D possibly being TRBD1 (6 bases). Germline CDR1 reads SGHTA; CDR2 reads FQGNSA. Trimming removed 3 bases from V and 0 bases from J, with 12 bases in between. The CDR3 runs to 16 residues. The CDR3 bases are TGTGCCAGCAGCTTCTTCCAGGGGAGCTCCTACAATGAGCAGTTCTTC. Protein sequence: CASSFFQGSSYNEQFF.

Many counts were recorded for this clonotype. This chain joins TRBV28 and TRBJ2-7; D remains ambiguous. CDR1 and CDR2 from the germline V gene are MDHEN and SYDVKM. The CDR3 covers 13 residues. V gave up 5 bases and J gave up 0 bases, with 8 bases separating them. The CDR3, as DNA: TGTGCCAGCAGTGCCGGGCCCTCCTACGAGCAGTACTTC. Its protein product is CASSAGPSYEQYF.

This chain uses TRBV5-6 with TRBJ1-5; D gene uncertain. Trimming removed 4 bases at V and 1 base at J, with 9 bases between. CDR1 is SGHDT and CDR2 is YYEEEE in the germline V gene. The CDR3 has 14 amino acids. The CDR3 coding sequence is TGTGCCAGCAGCCACCGAGGGAGCAATCAGCCCCAGCATTTT. Its translation is CASSHRGSNQPQHF.